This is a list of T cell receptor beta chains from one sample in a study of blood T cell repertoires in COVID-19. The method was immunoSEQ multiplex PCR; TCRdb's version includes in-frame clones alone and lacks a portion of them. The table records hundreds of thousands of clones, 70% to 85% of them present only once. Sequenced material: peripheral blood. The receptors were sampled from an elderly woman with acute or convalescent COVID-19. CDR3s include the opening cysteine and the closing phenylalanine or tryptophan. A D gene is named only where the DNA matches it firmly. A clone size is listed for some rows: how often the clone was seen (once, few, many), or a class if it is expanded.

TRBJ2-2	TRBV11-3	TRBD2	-	CASSSQGTTRTGELFF	TGTGCCAGCAGCTCGCAAGGGACTACCCGCACCGGGGAGCTGTTTTTT
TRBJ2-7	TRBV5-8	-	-	CASPLGGLTYEQYF	TGTGCCAGCCCCCTGGGAGGCTTAACCTACGAGCAGTACTTC
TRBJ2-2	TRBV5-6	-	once	CASSLYSGVNTGELFF	TGTGCCAGCAGCTTGTATAGCGGAGTTAACACCGGGGAGCTGTTTTTT
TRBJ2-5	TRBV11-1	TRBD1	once	CASNIGGAGETQYF	TGTGCCAGCAACATAGGGGGCGCGGGAGAGACCCAGTACTTC
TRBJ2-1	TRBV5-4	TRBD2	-	CASRAGDEQFF	TGTGCCAGCAGGGCGGGGGATGAGCAGTTCTTC
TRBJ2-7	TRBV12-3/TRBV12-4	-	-	CASSSHNPMEQYF	TGTGCCAGCAGTTCCCACAATCCGATGGAGCAGTACTTC
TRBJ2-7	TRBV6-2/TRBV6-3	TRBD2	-	CASSYSLAGSYEQYF	TGTGCCAGCAGTTACTCACTAGCGGGCTCCTACGAGCAGTACTTC
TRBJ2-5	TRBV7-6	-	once	CASSFRAGSETQYF	TGTGCCAGCAGCTTCCGGGCAGGGTCAGAGACCCAGTACTTC
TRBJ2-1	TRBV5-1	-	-	CASSLGGVYNEQFF	TGCGCCAGCAGCTTGGGGGGAGTTTACAATGAGCAGTTCTTC
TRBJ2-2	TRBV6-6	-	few	CASTSQRGGELFF	TGTGCCAGCACCTCACAACGCGGCGGGGAGCTGTTTTTT
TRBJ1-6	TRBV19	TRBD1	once	CASKGTGEGNSPLHF	TGTGCCAGTAAAGGGACAGGGGAAGGTAATTCACCCCTCCACTTT
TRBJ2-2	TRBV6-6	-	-	CASSYSGRGDTGELFF	TGTGCCAGCAGTTACTCTGGCAGGGGGGACACCGGGGAGCTGTTTTTT
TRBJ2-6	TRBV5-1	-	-	CASSLARAGANVLTF	TGCGCCAGCAGCTTGGCCAGGGCTGGGGCCAACGTCCTGACTTTC